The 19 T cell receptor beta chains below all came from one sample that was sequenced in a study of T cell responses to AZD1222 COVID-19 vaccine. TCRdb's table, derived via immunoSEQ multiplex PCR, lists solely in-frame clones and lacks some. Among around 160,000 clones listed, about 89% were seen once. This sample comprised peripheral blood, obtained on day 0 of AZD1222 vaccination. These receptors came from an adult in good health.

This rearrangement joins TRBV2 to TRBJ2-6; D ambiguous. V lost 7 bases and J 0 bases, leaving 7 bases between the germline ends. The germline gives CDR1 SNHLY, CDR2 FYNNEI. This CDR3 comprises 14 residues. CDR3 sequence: CASIGDSGANVLTF. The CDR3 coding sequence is TGTGCCAGCATAGGTGACTCTGGGGCCAACGTCCTGACTTTC.

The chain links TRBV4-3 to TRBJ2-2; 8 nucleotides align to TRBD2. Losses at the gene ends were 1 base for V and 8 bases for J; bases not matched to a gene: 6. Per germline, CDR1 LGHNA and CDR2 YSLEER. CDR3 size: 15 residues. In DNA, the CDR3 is TGCGCCAGCAGCCAAGCCGGGAGGGAGGTGGGGGAGCTGTTTTTT. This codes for CASSQAGREVGELFF.

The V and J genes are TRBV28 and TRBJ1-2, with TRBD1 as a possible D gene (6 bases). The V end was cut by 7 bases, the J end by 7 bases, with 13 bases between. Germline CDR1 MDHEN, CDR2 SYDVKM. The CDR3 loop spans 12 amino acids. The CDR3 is CASTSRGGGYTF. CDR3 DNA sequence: TGTGCCAGCACCTCGAGGGGGGGTGGCTACACCTTC.

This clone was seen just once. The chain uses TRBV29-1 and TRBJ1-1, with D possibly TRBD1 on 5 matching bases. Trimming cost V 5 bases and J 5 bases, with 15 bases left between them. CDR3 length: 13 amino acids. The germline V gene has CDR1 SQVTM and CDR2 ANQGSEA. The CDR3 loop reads CSVTRALRTEAFF. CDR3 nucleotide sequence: TGCAGCGTTACCAGGGCTCTCCGGACTGAAGCTTTCTTT. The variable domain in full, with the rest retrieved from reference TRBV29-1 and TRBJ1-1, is SAVISQKPSRDICQRGTSLTIQCQVDSQVTMMFWYRQQPGQSLTLIATANQGSEATYESGFVIDKFPISRPNLTFSTLTVSNMSPEDSSIYLCSVTRALRTEAFFGQGTRLTVV.

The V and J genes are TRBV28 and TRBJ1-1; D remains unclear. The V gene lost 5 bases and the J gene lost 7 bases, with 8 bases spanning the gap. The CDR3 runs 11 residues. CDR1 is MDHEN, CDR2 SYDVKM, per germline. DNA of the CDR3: TGTGCCAGCAGTCTCGAGTTTGAAGCTTTCTTT. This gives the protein CASSLEFEAFF.

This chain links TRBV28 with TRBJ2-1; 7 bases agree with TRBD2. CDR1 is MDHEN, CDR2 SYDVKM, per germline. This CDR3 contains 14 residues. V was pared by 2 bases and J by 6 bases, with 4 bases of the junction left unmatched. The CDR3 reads CASSLGGSRNEQFF. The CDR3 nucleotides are TGTGCCAGCAGTTTAGGCGGGAGTCGCAATGAGCAGTTCTTC.

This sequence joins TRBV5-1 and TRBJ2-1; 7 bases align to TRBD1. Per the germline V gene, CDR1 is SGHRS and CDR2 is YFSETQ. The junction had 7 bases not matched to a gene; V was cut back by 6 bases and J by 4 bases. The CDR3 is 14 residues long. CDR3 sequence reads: CASTRQGGYNEQFF. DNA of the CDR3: TGCGCCAGCACCCGACAGGGCGGTTACAATGAGCAGTTCTTC.

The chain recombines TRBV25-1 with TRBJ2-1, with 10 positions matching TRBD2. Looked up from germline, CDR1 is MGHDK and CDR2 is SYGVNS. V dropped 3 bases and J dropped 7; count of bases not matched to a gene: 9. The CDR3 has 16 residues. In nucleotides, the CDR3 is TGTGCCAGCAGTGATTTGAGCGGGAGGGTTCGGAATGAGCAGTTCTTC. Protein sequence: CASSDLSGRVRNEQFF.

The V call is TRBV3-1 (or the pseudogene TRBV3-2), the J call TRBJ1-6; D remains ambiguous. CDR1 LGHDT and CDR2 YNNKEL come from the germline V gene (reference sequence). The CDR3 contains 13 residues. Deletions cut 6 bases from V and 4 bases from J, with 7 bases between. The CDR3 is CASRLLYNSPLHF. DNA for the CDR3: TGTGCCAGCAGACTACTGTATAATTCACCCCTCCACTTT.

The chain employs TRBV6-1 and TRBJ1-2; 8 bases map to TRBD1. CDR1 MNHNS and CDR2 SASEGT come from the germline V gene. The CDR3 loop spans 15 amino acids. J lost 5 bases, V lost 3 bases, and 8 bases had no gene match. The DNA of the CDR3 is TGTGCCAGCAGTGACGGGACAGGAAACATATATGGCTACACCTTC. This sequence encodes CASSDGTGNIYGYTF.

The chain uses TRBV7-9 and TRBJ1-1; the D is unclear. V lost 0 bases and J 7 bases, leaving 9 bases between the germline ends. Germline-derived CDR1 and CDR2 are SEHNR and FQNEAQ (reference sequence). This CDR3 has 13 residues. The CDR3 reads CASSLASRGEAFF. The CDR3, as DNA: TGTGCCAGCAGCTTAGCGAGTCGCGGTGAAGCTTTCTTT. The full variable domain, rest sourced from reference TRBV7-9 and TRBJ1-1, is DTGVSQNPRHKITKRGQNVTFRCDPISEHNRLYWYRQTLGQGPEFLTYFQNEAQLEKSRLLSDRFSAERPKGSFSTLEIQRTEQGDSAMYLCASSLASRGEAFFGQGTRLTVV.

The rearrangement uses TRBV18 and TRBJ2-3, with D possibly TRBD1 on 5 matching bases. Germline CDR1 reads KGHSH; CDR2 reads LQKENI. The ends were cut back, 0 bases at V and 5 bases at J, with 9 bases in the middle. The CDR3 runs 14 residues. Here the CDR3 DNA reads TGTGCCAGCTCACCACCCCAGGGTAGAGATACGCAGTATTTT. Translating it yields CASSPPQGRDTQYF.

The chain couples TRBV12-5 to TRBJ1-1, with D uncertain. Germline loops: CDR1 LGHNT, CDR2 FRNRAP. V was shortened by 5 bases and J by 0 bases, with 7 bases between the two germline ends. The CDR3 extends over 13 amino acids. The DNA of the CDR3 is TGTGCTAGTGGTCAAACACTGAACACTGAAGCTTTCTTT. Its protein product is CASGQTLNTEAFF.

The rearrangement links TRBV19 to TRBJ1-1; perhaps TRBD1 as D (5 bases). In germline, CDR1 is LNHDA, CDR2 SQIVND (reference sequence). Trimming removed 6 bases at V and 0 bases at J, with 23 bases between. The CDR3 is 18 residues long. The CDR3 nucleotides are TGTGCCAGTAGCACAAGACAGACAACTCCGTGGTTGAACACTGAAGCTTTCTTT. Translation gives CASSTRQTTPWLNTEAFF.

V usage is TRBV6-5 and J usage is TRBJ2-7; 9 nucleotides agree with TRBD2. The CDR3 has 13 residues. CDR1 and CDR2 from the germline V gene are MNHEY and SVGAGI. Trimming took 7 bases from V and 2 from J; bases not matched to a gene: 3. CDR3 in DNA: TGTGCCAGCAAGGTAGCGGGGGCCTACGAGCAGTACTTC. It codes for CASKVAGAYEQYF.

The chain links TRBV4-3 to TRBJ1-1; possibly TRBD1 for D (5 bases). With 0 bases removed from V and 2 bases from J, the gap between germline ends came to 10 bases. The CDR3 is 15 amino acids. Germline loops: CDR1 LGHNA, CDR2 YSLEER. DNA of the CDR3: TGCGCCAGCAGCCAAGATTTGGGGGACAACACTGAAGCTTTCTTT. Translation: CASSQDLGDNTEAFF.

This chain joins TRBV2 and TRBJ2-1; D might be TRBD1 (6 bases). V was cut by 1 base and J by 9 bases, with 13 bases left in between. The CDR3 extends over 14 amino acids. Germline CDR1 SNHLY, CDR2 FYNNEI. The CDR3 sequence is CASSEEAGAGEQFF. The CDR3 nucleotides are TGTGCCAGCAGTGAAGAGGCAGGGGCGGGTGAGCAGTTCTTC.

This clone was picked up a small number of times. The DNA for the CDR3 is TGTGCCAGCAGTCTCCGGTACCAATACCCAAGACAGACACCGGGCTATGGCTACACCTTC. This translates into CASSLRYQYPRQTPGYGYTF. The chain employs TRBV28 and TRBJ1-2; D may be TRBD1 (5 bases). Trimming shortened V by 5 bases and J by 4 bases, and 32 bases separated the two germline ends. The CDR3 runs to 20 residues. Germline CDR1 reads MDHEN; CDR2 reads SYDVKM.

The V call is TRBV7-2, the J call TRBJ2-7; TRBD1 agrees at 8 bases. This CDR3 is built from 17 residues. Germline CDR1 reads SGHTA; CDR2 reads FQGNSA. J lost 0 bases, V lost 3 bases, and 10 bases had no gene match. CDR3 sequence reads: CASSFFPGTGISYEQYF. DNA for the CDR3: TGTGCCAGCAGCTTTTTTCCCGGGACAGGTATCTCCTACGAGCAGTACTTC.